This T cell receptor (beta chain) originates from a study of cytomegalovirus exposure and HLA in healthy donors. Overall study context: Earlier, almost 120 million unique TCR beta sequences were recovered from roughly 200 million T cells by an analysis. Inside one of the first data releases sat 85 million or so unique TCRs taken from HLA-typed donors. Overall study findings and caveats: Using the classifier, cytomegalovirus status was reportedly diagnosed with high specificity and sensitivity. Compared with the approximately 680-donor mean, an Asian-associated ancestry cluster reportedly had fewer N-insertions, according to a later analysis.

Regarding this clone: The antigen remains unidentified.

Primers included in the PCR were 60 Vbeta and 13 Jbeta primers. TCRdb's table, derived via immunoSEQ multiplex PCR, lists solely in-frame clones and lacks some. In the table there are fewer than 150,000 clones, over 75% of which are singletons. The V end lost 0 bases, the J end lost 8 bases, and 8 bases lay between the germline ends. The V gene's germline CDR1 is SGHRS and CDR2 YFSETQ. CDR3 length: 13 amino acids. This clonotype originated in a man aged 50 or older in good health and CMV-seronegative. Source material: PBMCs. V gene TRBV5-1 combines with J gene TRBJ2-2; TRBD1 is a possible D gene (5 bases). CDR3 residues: CASSLGGRGELFF. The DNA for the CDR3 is TGCGCCAGCAGCTTGGGGGGCCGGGGGGAGCTGTTTTTT. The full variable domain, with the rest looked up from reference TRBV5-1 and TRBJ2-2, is KAGVTQTPRYLIKTRGQQVTLSCSPISGHRSVSWYQQTPGQGLQFLFEYFSETQRNKGNFPGRFSGRQFSNSRSEMNVSTLELGDSALYLCASSLGGRGELFFGEGSRLTVL.